This TCR beta chain appears in the sequencing data of a study of identical twins. Study-level points and caveats: Fewer insertions characterized abundant cord blood beta clonotypes, whereas memory repertoires showed none.

There are many counts of this clonotype. The antigen remains undetermined. TCRdb independently ran MiXCR on the 5' RACE reads; one entry per CDR3 protein. The repertoire holds roughly 250,000 distinct CDR3 sequences, with roughly 7.5% as singletons. CDR3 length: 13 amino acids. V was trimmed by 3 bases and J by 5 bases, leaving 10 bases between them. These data also formed part of another study, on yellow fever vaccine responses in identical twins.

The specimen was CD8+ T cells sorted from blood. V is TRBV12-3 or TRBV12-4 and J is TRBJ1-1; D might be TRBD1 (6 bases). This TCR was recovered from a woman under 30 in good health. The CDR3 DNA is TGTGCCAGCAGTTTCCCCAGGGGTACTGAAGCTTTCTTT. As protein: CASSFPRGTEAFF.